Each of the 3 T cell receptor beta chains below was sequenced from the same sample in a study of CD8+ T cells in alopecia areata listed by TCRdb under 2018. Reading the label with the study, this specimen's treatment or condition is: oral pan-JAK inhibitor, 5-10 mg twice daily. The library was built by means of the immunoSEQ multiplex PCR assay. RNA was extracted from all samples and reverse transcribed into cDNA, which served as template for TCR sequencing. TCRdb mirrors the immuneACCESS table, restricted to in-frame sequences. Some clones are absent from its copies; in checked studies, under half trace to an unresolved V gene, and the reason for the others is unknown. The sample table shows some 170,000 clones, and approximately 52% are seen once. The biggest ten clones account for 16% of the sample. Specimen: CD4+ T cells sorted from blood, collected between weeks 55 and 70, from a patient treated with tofacitinib. The receptor source for this set is a human donor with alopecia areata.

The CDR3 spells CASSLSNEQFF. The DNA of the CDR3 is TGCGCCAGCAGCTTGTCCAATGAGCAGTTCTTC. The chain uses TRBV5-1 and TRBJ2-1; the D is unclear. The CDR3 totals 11 residues. V was trimmed by 1 base and J by 6 bases, leaving 2 bases between them. The germline gives CDR1 SGHRS, CDR2 YFSETQ.

This chain uses TRBV30 with TRBJ2-1; 13 bases line up with TRBD2. In germline, CDR1 is GTSNPN, CDR2 SVGIG (reference sequence). The CDR3 is made up of 16 amino acids. J gave up 4 bases and V 0 bases, and 3 bases lay outside the gene matches. The CDR3 DNA reads as TGTGCCTGGAGTGTAAGGGGACTAGCGGGGTACAATGAGCAGTTCTTC. It yields the protein CAWSVRGLAGYNEQFF.

The V call is TRBV5-1, the J call TRBJ1-6; a possible D gene is TRBD1 (6 bases). The germline CDR1 and CDR2 sequences are SGHRS and YFSETQ. The V end lost 2 bases, the J end lost 7 bases, and 16 bases lay between the germline ends. This CDR3 region has 16 residues. The CDR3 region is CASSFGQSPDNSPLHF. Here the CDR3 DNA reads TGCGCCAGCAGCTTTGGACAGTCGCCAGACAATTCACCCCTCCACTTT.